This T cell receptor beta chain was documented in a study of T cells in Graves' hyperthyroidism and ophthalmopathy. Whole-study results and caveats: The blood repertoire included most of the expanded thyroid clonotypes above 0.001.

Turning to this clonotype: The antigen remains undetermined.

There are 15 residues in the CDR3. The junction had 4 bases not matched to a gene; V was cut back by 0 bases and J by 5 bases. CDR1 is LNHNV and CDR2 is YYDKDF in the germline V gene (reference sequence). TCR beta CDR3 regions were amplified from RNA transcripts. The HTBI primer set was used in a first-round RT-PCR of the TCR CDR3. A single record per CDR3 protein comes from TCRdb applying MiXCR to the multiplex PCR reads. Among roughly 500,000 distinct CDR3 sequences listed, approximately 49% were seen once. The V and J genes are TRBV15 and TRBJ1-2, with 9 bases lining up with TRBD1. Sequencing used peripheral blood or thyroid tissue (not recorded which). The sequence came from an adult woman with Graves' disease, either hyperthyroidism or ophthalmopathy (not recorded which). The CDR3 DNA reads TGTGCCACCAGCAGAGATAGGGACAGGGTGTATGGCTACACCTTC. The encoded protein is CATSRDRDRVYGYTF. Filled out from reference TRBV15 and TRBJ1-2, the complete variable domain reads DAMVIQNPRYQVTQFGKPVTLSCSQTLNHNVMYWYQQKSSQAPKLLFHYYDKDFNNEADTPDNFQSRRPNTSFCFLDIRSPGLGDTAMYLCATSRDRDRVYGYTFGSGTRLTVV.